A selection of T cell receptor beta chains follows, all from one sample in a study of blood T cell repertoires in COVID-19. Here immunoSEQ multiplex PCR was the method, and the copy in TCRdb shows in-frame clones only, minus some. The table records roughly 30,000 clones, roughly 89% of them present only once. Sequences were obtained from peripheral blood. The receptors here all came from a man in his fifties or sixties with active COVID-19. CDR3s leave out the opening cysteine and the closing phenylalanine or tryptophan.

V gene,CDR3 protein
TRBV4-3,ASSQATGGNYGYT
TRBV6-5,ASRAGVGYGYT
TRBV6-5,ASSYPSGGAFEQF
TRBV4-1,ASSLTRTETWEQY
TRBV5-4,ASSSPRGAYEQY
TRBV7-2,ASSLTQDRGLVYGYT
TRBV3-1/TRBV3-2,ASSHETVTPHSPLH
TRBV9,ASSVGTGTAYSALH
TRBV19,ASTMGTGPTYGYT
TRBV7-3,ASSLTGGSPDTQY
TRBV20-1,SASWGGAQPQH
TRBV28,ASSLWSGVGSYEQY
TRBV6-6,ASSYVPGETQY
TRBV9,ASSTYGQPRSYEQY
TRBV6-2/TRBV6-3,ASSYSRGRDEQF
TRBV2,ASTHGGHQDTQY
TRBV7-9,ASSYSGGASYEQY
TRBV7-7,ASSLVRLNPSMNTEAF
TRBV3-1/TRBV3-2,ASSPVTLHREVRGYT
TRBV18,ASSPPTSGGSEQY
TRBV10-1,ASSAQRGDTDTQY
TRBV30,AWGKGGGPRSSEY
TRBV4-2,ASSQDPRGTENYGYT